A selection of T cell receptor beta chains follows, all from one sample in a study of cytomegalovirus exposure and HLA in healthy donors. The protocol was immunoSEQ multiplex PCR, while the TCRdb copy is restricted to in-frame clones and leaves out a portion. The sample consists of about 160,000 clones, over 70% of them appearing once. Sequencing used PBMCs. All receptors derive from a boy aged 2 to 10 in good health and CMV-seronegative. The CDR3 runs from the conserved cysteine through the conserved F or W. The D gene is left open where the match is weak. The listing skips clone size in some rows; elsewhere it reads once, few, many or a size class.

>TRBJ1-2|NA|TRBV21-1|once
CASSKVFGVDYGYTF
TGTGCCAGCAGCAAAGTATTCGGGGTTGACTATGGCTACACCTTC
>TRBJ2-5|TRBD2|TRBV19|NA
CASSIRGAGGQETQYF
TGTGCCAGTAGTATCAGGGGCGCGGGAGGACAAGAGACCCAGTACTTC
>TRBJ2-7|TRBD1|TRBV14|NA
CASSRRGGTGGEQYF
TGTGCCAGCAGCCGCCGGGGGGGGACAGGGGGCGAGCAGTACTTC
>TRBJ1-1|TRBD1|TRBV7-9|NA
CASSLTTGGNTEAFF
TGTGCCAGCAGCTTAACGACAGGGGGGAACACTGAAGCTTTCTTT
>TRBJ1-2|NA|TRBV27|NA
CASSRSRGYGYTF
TGTGCCAGCAGCCGGTCCAGGGGCTATGGCTACACCTTC
>TRBJ2-3|TRBD2|TRBV28|NA
CASSSWTSGDRRPSTDTQYF
TGTGCCAGCAGTTCCTGGACTAGCGGGGACAGACGTCCTAGCACAGATACGCAGTATTTT
>TRBJ2-7|TRBD1|TRBV2|NA
CASSAQGVRYEQYF
TGTGCCAGCAGTGCTCAGGGGGTCCGGTACGAGCAGTACTTC
>TRBJ2-1|TRBD1|TRBV7-9|NA
CASSSRQGGNNEQFF
TGTGCCAGCAGCTCCCGACAGGGGGGAAACAATGAGCAGTTCTTC
>TRBJ1-5|NA|TRBV11-2|NA
CASSLAGVGQPQHF
TGTGCCAGCAGCTTAGCGGGGGTGGGGCAGCCCCAGCATTTT
>TRBJ1-3|NA|TRBV27|NA
CASSLNWEAGNTIYF
TGTGCCAGCAGTTTAAACTGGGAGGCTGGAAACACCATATATTTT
>TRBJ1-3|NA|TRBV5-4|NA
CASSLRRGEGNTIYF
TGTGCCAGCAGCTTAAGAAGGGGCGAGGGAAACACCATATATTTT
>TRBJ2-1|NA|TRBV27|NA
CASSDSPYNEQFF
TGTGCCAGCAGTGACAGTCCCTACAATGAGCAGTTCTTC
>TRBJ2-3|TRBD2|TRBV7-2|NA
CASSTAGTSGGVWADTQYF
TGTGCCAGCAGCACGGCCGGGACTAGCGGGGGGGTTTGGGCAGATACGCAGTATTTT
>TRBJ1-1|TRBD1|TRBV4-3|NA
CASSPDRDRGNTEAFF
TGCGCCAGCAGCCCCGACCGGGACAGGGGGAACACTGAAGCTTTCTTT
>TRBJ1-2|TRBD1|TRBV5-5|NA
CASSLEGAGTAYGYTF
TGTGCCAGCAGCTTGGAAGGGGCCGGGACAGCCTATGGCTACACCTTC
>TRBJ1-2|NA|TRBV7-2|NA
CASSLTGPNYGYTF
TGTGCCAGCAGCTTAACAGGGCCTAACTATGGCTACACCTTC
>TRBJ2-7|NA|TRBV7-9|NA
CASSPPGYEQYF
TGTGCCAGCAGCCCCCCAGGTTACGAGCAGTACTTC
>TRBJ2-1|NA|TRBV6-6|NA
CASVKGRYEQFF
TGTGCCAGCGTTAAGGGGAGGTATGAGCAGTTCTTC
>TRBJ2-5|TRBD2|TRBV5-1|once
CASSLAGGEQETQYF
TGCGCCAGCAGCTTGGCGGGGGGAGAACAAGAGACCCAGTACTTC
>TRBJ2-7|NA|TRBV5-4|once
CASSLGRVGYEQYF
TGTGCCAGCAGCTTGGGCAGGGTGGGCTACGAGCAGTACTTC
>TRBJ1-1|NA|TRBV5-1|NA
CASSLVYENEAFF
TGCGCCAGCAGCTTGGTGTATGAGAACGAAGCTTTCTTT
>TRBJ1-6|TRBD1|TRBV4-3|NA
CASSQPDRGSPLHF
TGCGCCAGCAGCCAACCCGACAGGGGTTCACCCCTCCACTTT
>TRBJ2-5|NA|TRBV30|NA
CAWTIKAVPGTQYF
TGTGCCTGGACCATAAAGGCCGTGCCGGGAACCCAGTACTTC
>TRBJ1-6|TRBD1|TRBV6-5|NA
CASSPGTGGSPLHF
TGTGCCAGCAGCCCCGGGACAGGGGGTTCACCCCTCCACTTT
>TRBJ2-2|TRBD2|TRBV6-4|NA
CASSGERGWNFTGELFF
TGTGCCAGCAGTGGGGAGCGGGGCTGGAATTTCACCGGGGAGCTGTTTTTT
>TRBJ2-1|NA|TRBV5-1|NA
CASSLQKVQGSSYNEQFF
TGCGCCAGCAGCTTACAAAAGGTCCAGGGGAGCTCCTACAATGAGCAGTTCTTC
>TRBJ1-2|NA|TRBV5-1|NA
CASRRAYLNYGYTF
TGCGCCAGCAGGCGCGCATATCTTAACTATGGCTACACCTTC
>TRBJ2-2|TRBD1|TRBV10-1|few
CATPGTANTGELFF
TGCGCCACTCCCGGGACAGCGAACACCGGGGAGCTGTTTTTT
>TRBJ2-7|NA|TRBV29-1|few
CSVSDSGPPYEQYF
TGCAGCGTGTCGGACAGTGGCCCCCCCTACGAGCAGTACTTC
>TRBJ2-5|TRBD1|TRBV9|NA
CASTPGQNQETQYF
TGTGCCAGCACCCCGGGACAGAACCAAGAGACCCAGTACTTC
>TRBJ1-6|NA|TRBV6-1|NA
CASIQQSSYNSPLHF
TGTGCCAGCATCCAACAGAGCTCCTATAATTCACCCCTCCACTTT
>TRBJ2-3|TRBD2|TRBV4-2|few
CASSQEGPSGYADTQYF
TGTGCCAGCAGCCAAGAGGGCCCTAGCGGATACGCAGATACGCAGTATTTT
>TRBJ2-2|NA|TRBV11-2|NA
CASSYSTGLNTGELFF
TGTGCCAGCAGCTACTCGACAGGCTTGAACACCGGGGAGCTGTTTTTT
>TRBJ2-1|TRBD2|TRBV30|NA
CAWRAGAEEQFF
TGTGCCTGGAGGGCGGGAGCGGAGGAGCAGTTCTTC
>TRBJ1-1|TRBD1|TRBV7-9|NA
CASSSNRGTKTEAFF
TGTGCCAGCAGCTCGAACAGGGGCACCAAGACTGAAGCTTTCTTT
>TRBJ2-7|NA|TRBV19|NA
CASSTGREQYF
TGTGCCAGTAGTACCGGTCGGGAGCAGTACTTC
>TRBJ2-3|NA|TRBV6-5|NA
CATTLGLGQAQYF
TGTGCCACTACCCTGGGACTAGGACAGGCGCAGTATTTT
>TRBJ1-6|NA|TRBV6-5|NA
CASSYGPGGSPLHF
TGTGCCAGCAGTTATGGTCCGGGGGGTTCACCCCTCCACTTT
>TRBJ1-6|NA|TRBV19|NA
CASSLRQLHNSPLHF
TGTGCCAGTAGTTTAAGACAGCTACATAATTCACCCCTCCACTTT
>TRBJ2-3|TRBD2|TRBV7-9|once
CASSPGLAGGFPSTDTQYF
TGTGCCAGCAGCCCCGGACTAGCGGGAGGGTTTCCCAGCACAGATACGCAGTATTTT
>TRBJ1-1|NA|TRBV13|NA
CASSPQTGGWGTEAFF
TGTGCCAGCAGCCCCCAGACGGGGGGCTGGGGCACTGAAGCTTTCTTT
>TRBJ2-5|NA|TRBV13|NA
CASSCMIPPRSGVLVGETQYF
TGTGCCAGCAGCTGCATGATCCCCCCTCGGTCAGGGGTTTTGGTTGGGGAGACCCAGTACTTC
>TRBJ1-2|NA|TRBV6-1|NA
CASSRLYGYTF
TGTGCCAGCAGTCGACTCTATGGCTACACCTTC
>TRBJ2-1|TRBD2|TRBV6-6|NA
CASSYVAGGYNEQFF
TGTGCCAGCAGTTACGTAGCGGGAGGCTACAATGAGCAGTTCTTC
>TRBJ2-7|NA|TRBV4-2|NA
CASSQDRGLGGPYEQYF
TGTGCCAGCAGCCAAGATCGGGGGTTAGGAGGTCCCTACGAGCAGTACTTC
>TRBJ1-2|TRBD1|TRBV5-6|NA
CASSLVGQGFYGYTF
TGTGCCAGCAGCTTGGTGGGACAGGGATTCTATGGCTACACCTTC
>TRBJ1-2|NA|TRBV4-1|NA
CASSQGQGSYGYTF
TGCGCCAGCAGCCAAGGCCAGGGGTCTTATGGCTACACCTTC
>TRBJ1-4|NA|TRBV13|once
CASSSRGTGNEKLFF
TGTGCCAGCAGCTCCAGGGGTACAGGGAATGAAAAACTGTTTTTT
>TRBJ2-5|TRBD2|TRBV7-2|NA
CASSLFAGGYEETQYF
TGTGCCAGCAGCTTATTTGCGGGAGGATACGAAGAGACCCAGTACTTC
>TRBJ2-1|TRBD1|TRBV28|once
CASSFSRTGGWNEQFF
TGTGCCAGCAGTTTCTCACGGACAGGGGGTTGGAATGAGCAGTTCTTC
>TRBJ2-7|TRBD2|TRBV10-3|NA
CAISESGTRAYEQYF
TGTGCCATCAGTGAGTCCGGGACTAGGGCCTACGAGCAGTACTTC
>TRBJ2-5|NA|TRBV9|NA
CASSVGGGEETQYF
TGTGCCAGCAGCGTAGGTGGCGGGGAAGAGACCCAGTACTTC